These T cell receptor beta chains were read from a single sample in a study of OX40 agonist ivuxolimab in advanced cancers. Method: immunoSEQ multiplex PCR; TCRdb's copy keeps in-frame clones and lacks some. This sample has some 19,000 clones; roughly 79% occur once, and the top ten carry about 17%. The input for sequencing was CD4+ or CD8+ T cells sorted from blood, taken in a trial of the OX40 agonist ivuxolimab. Receptors were obtained from an adult with an advanced solid tumor such as melanoma, head and neck, liver or kidney cancer. Both conserved end residues are trimmed from each CDR3.

V,J,CDR3
TRBV7-6,TRBJ2-7,ASSPGQGFYEQY
TRBV5-4,TRBJ2-2,ASSVTGQGVGELF
TRBV5-5,TRBJ2-5,ASSLFAGEETQY
TRBV21-1,TRBJ2-5,ASIVEGGTQETQY
TRBV28,TRBJ1-1,ASTPWGFSNTEAF
TRBV5-1,TRBJ1-1,ASSLERGRTEAF
TRBV4-3,TRBJ2-1,ASSQERGGGYNEQF
TRBV28,TRBJ1-5,ASSSRGIAQPQH
TRBV30,TRBJ1-1,AWSVTGNSEAF
TRBV28,TRBJ2-2,ASSLRQNTGELF
TRBV9,TRBJ2-6,ASSAGTLGANVLT
TRBV10-2,TRBJ1-1,ASSETWSTTTNTEAF
TRBV7-2,TRBJ2-1,ASSGGGPYNEQF
TRBV6-5,TRBJ2-7,ASRPRDMPSYEQY
TRBV27,TRBJ1-1,ASSLSGSNTEAF
TRBV7-9,TRBJ1-2,ASSLTQARDYGYT
TRBV11-1,TRBJ2-7,ASSPDSSYEQY
TRBV4-1,TRBJ1-1,ASSQIESTEAF
TRBV27,TRBJ1-2,ASSLDGFGGYT
TRBV12-5,TRBJ1-1,ASGFQAGTEAF
TRBV5-4,TRBJ2-1,ASRSTGGSYNEQF
TRBV15,TRBJ2-7,ATSREGDGGHEQY
TRBV7-6,TRBJ2-1,ASSLTGDYSEQF
TRBV11-2,TRBJ2-3,ASSDRTGGRADTQY
TRBV9,TRBJ2-2,ASSVKSEPTNTGELF
TRBV14,TRBJ2-7,ASSQGTGPNPYEQY
TRBV9,TRBJ2-5,ASSVDGSGGPGETQY
TRBV4-3,TRBJ1-2,ASSHVGTGDGYT
TRBV4-1,TRBJ2-7,ASSQENRGLYEQY
TRBV15,TRBJ1-2,ATSRDRSYGYT
TRBV6-6,TRBJ2-7,ASNDGAYEQY
TRBV27,TRBJ2-3,ASRGGLASTDTQY
TRBV2,TRBJ2-5,ATSTGGLVETQY
TRBV29-1,TRBJ2-7,SASGQTYEQY
TRBV7-9,TRBJ2-1,ASSLGGYYNEQF